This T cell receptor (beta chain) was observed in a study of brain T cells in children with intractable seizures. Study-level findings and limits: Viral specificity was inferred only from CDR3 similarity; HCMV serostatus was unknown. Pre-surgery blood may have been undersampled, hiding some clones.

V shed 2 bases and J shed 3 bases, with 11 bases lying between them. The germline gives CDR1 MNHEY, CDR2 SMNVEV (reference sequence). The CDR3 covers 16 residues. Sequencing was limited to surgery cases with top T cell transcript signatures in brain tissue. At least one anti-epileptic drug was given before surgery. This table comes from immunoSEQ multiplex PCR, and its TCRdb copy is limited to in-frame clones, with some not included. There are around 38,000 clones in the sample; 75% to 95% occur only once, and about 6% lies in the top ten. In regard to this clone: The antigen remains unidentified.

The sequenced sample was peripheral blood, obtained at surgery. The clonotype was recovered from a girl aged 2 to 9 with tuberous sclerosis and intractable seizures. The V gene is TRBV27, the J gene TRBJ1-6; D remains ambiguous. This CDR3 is CASSLSKISYNSPLHF. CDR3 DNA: TGTGCCAGCAGTTTAAGTAAAATTAGCTATAATTCACCCCTCCACTTT.